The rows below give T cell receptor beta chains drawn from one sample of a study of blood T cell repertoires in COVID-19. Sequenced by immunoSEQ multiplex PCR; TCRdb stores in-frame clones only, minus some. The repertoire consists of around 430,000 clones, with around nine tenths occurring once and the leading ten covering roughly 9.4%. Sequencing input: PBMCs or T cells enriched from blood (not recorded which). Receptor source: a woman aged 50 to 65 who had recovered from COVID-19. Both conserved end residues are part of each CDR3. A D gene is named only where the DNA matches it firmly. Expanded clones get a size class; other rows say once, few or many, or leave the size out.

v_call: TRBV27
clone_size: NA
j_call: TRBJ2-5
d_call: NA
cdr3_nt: TGTGCCAGCAGTTTAAATCCCCGAGGAGCGGGGACCCAGTACTTC
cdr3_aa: CASSLNPRGAGTQYF

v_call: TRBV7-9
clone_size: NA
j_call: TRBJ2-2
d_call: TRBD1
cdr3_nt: TGTGCCAGCAGCCGGGGACAGCGGATCGGGGAGCTGTTTTTT
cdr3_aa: CASSRGQRIGELFF

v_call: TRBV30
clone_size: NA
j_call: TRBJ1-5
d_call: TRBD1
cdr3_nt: TGTGCCTGGGGACAGGCTCAGCCCCAGCATTTT
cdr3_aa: CAWGQAQPQHF

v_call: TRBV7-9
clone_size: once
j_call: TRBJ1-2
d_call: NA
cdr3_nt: TGTGCCAGCAGCTTAGGAGGGTATGGTGGCTACACCTTC
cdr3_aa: CASSLGGYGGYTF

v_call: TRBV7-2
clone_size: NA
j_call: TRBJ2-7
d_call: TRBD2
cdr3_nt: TGTGCCAGCAGCTTAGCTAGCGGGGGTACCTACGAGCAGTACTTC
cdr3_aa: CASSLASGGTYEQYF

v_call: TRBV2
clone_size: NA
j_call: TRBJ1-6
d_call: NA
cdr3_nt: TGTGCCAGCAGTTTGGAGGCGACTAATTCACCCCTCCACTTT
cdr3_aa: CASSLEATNSPLHF

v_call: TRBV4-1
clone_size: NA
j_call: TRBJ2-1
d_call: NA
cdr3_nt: TGCGCCAGCAGCCCTACGAACTATCACAATGAGCAGTTCTTC
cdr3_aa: CASSPTNYHNEQFF

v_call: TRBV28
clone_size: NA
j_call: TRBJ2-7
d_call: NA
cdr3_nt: TGTGCCAGCAACGGCAGGAACTACGAGCAGTACTTC
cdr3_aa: CASNGRNYEQYF

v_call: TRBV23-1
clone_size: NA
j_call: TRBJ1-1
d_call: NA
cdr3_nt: TGCGCCACCCCCCAGGGGATGGAGAAGAACACTGAAGCTTTCTTT
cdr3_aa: CATPQGMEKNTEAFF

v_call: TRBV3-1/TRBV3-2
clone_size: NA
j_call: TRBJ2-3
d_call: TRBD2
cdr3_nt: TGTGCCAGCAGCCAAGCTAGCGGGGGGGCGAATACGCAGTATTTT
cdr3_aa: CASSQASGGANTQYF

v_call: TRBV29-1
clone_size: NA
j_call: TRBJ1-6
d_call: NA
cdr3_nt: TGCAGCGTTGGGGAGGGGAATTCACCCCTCCACTTT
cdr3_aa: CSVGEGNSPLHF

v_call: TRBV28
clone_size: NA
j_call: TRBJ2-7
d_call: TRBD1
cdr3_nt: TGTGCCAGCAGTATAAGGAGGACAGGGGGAGGCTACGAGCAGTACTTC
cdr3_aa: CASSIRRTGGGYEQYF

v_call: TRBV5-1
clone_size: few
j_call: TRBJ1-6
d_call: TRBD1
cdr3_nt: TGCGCCAGCAGCCAGACCCCACAAACGACAGGGTCCTATAATTCACCCCTCCACTTT
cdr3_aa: CASSQTPQTTGSYNSPLHF

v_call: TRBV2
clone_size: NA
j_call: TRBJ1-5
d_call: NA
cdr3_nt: TGTGCCAGCGACACGGCGGGGCTTAATCAGCCCCAGCATTTT
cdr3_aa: CASDTAGLNQPQHF

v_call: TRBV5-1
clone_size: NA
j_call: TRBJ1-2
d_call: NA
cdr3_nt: TGCGCCAGCAGCTTGGACCTGGGTTCAACTAATGGCTACACCTTC
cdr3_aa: CASSLDLGSTNGYTF

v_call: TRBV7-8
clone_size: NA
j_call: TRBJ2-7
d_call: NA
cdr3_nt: TGTGCCAGCAGCTTAGATTCGGACAGACACTACGAGCAGTACTTC
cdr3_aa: CASSLDSDRHYEQYF

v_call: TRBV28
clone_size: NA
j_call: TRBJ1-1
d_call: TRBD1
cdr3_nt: TGTGCCAGCAGTCCGATCCGCTCAGGGGGCACTGAAGCTTTCTTT
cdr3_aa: CASSPIRSGGTEAFF

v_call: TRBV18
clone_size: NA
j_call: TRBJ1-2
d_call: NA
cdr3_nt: TGTGCCAGCTCACCAGATGTGTCGGGTTTTTCCAATGGCTACACCTTC
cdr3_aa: CASSPDVSGFSNGYTF

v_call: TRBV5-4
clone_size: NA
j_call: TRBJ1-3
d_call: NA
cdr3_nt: TGTGCCAGCAGGGGAGCTGGCTCTGGAAACACCATATATTTT
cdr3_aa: CASRGAGSGNTIYF

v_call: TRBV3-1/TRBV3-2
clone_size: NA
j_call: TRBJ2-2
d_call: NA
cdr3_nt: TGTGCCAGCAGCCAAGTCGGGACCGGGGAGCTGTTTTTT
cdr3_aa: CASSQVGTGELFF

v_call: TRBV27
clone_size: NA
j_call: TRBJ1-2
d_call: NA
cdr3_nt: TGTGCCAGCAGTTACATATACAACTCAGGGTATGGCTACACCTTC
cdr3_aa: CASSYIYNSGYGYTF

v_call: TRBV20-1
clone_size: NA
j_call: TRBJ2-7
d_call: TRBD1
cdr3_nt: TGCAGTGCTAGTTTACAGGGGGGCTCCTACGAGCAGTACTTC
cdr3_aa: CSASLQGGSYEQYF

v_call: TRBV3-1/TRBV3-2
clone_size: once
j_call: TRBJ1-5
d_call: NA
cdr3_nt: TGTGCCAGCAGCCAAGAGGTAGGGGGGGTTCAGCCCCAGCATTTT
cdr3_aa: CASSQEVGGVQPQHF

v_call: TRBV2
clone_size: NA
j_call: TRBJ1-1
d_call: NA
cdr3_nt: TGTGCCAGCAGGGCCATGAACACTGAAGCTTTCTTT
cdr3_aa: CASRAMNTEAFF

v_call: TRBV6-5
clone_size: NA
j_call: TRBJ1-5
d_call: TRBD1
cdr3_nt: TGTGCCAGCAGTAGACAGCAGGGGGGCCAGCCCCAGCATTTT
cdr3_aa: CASSRQQGGQPQHF

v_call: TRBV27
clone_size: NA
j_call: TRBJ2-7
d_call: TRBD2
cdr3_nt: TGTGCCAGCAGCTCTACGAAACCTAGCGGGGGGGCTGGCGAGCAGTACTTC
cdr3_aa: CASSSTKPSGGAGEQYF

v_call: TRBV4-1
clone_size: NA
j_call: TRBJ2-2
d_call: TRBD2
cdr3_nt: TGCGCCAGCAGCCAAAGCCAAGGAGGACTAGCGGGGATCCCTTGGACCGGGGAGCTGTTTTTT
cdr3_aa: CASSQSQGGLAGIPWTGELFF

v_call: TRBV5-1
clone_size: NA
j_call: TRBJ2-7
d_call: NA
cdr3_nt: TGCGCCAGCAGCTTGGTGGCAGGGATATCCGAGCAGTACTTC
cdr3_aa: CASSLVAGISEQYF

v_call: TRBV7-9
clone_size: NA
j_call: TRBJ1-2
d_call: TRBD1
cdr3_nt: TGTGCCAGCAGCTTACCCGACAGGGGGTATGGCTACACCTTC
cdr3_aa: CASSLPDRGYGYTF

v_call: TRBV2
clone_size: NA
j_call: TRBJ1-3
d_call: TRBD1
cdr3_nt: TGTGCCAGCGGACCGGGACAGGGGGTCAGCTCTGGAAACACCATATATTTT
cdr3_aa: CASGPGQGVSSGNTIYF

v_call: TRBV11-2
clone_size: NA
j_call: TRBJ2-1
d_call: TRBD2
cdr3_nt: TGTGCCAGCAGCTTAGCAAGCAGCGGGACGTACAATGAGCAGTTCTTC
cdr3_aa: CASSLASSGTYNEQFF